The entry below gives a single T cell receptor (beta chain) sequence along with its context. Its antigen is undetermined. The data derive from a study of CD8+ T cells in alopecia areata. On the study more broadly: Percentage of affected scalp area was the basis on which treated patients' severity was scored. General study points: Scalp clonality and expanded CD8+ clones among the top 100 showed significant decreases with tofacitinib.

Treatment given: oral pan-JAK inhibitor, 5-10 mg twice daily. As part of sample collection, lesional scalp punch biopsies and peripheral blood were taken from alopecia areata patients. The J segment lost 6 bases and the V segment lost 5 bases, leaving 8 bases of the junction unmatched. The V gene's germline CDR1 is SEHNR and CDR2 FQNEAQ (reference sequence). There are 14 residues in the CDR3. TCR sequencing used cDNA made by reverse transcription of extracted RNA. Sequencing was performed with immunoSEQ multiplex PCR; in TCRdb, only in-frame clones are kept and a portion is missing. Among 90,000 to 120,000 clones listed, less than 90% were seen once.

The clonotype originates from a human donor with alopecia areata. The J gene is TRBJ1-2, the V gene TRBV7-9; 8 nucleotides match TRBD1. Material: CD8+ T cells sorted from blood, obtained at week 24, from a patient treated with tofacitinib. This chain's CDR3 is CASSRSGQGHGYTF. The CDR3 coding sequence is TGTGCCAGCAGCCGATCCGGACAGGGTCATGGCTACACCTTC.